The entry that follows covers one T cell receptor beta chain sequence. Its antigen is not known. The data were obtained in a study of immune evolution from preneoplasia to lung adenocarcinoma. Profiling relied on immunoSEQ multiplex PCR, and the TCRdb table lists in-frame clones only, not all of them. Among just over 6,500 clones listed, approximately 85% were seen once. Notes on the study in general: Normal lung had the highest top T cell clone frequencies.

Sequencing was done on a sample of FFPE invasive lung adenocarcinoma tissue. This sequence originates from a person aged 50 or older with lung adenocarcinoma.

The CDR3 DNA follows: TGTGCCAGCAGACCCACAGGGTGGAGGGGCTACACCTTC. Translated: CASRPTGWRGYTF. This sequence joins TRBV6-5 and TRBJ1-2; tentative D call: TRBD1 (6 bases). The germline V and J ends were trimmed by 6 bases and 8 bases, with 16 bases remaining between them. Germline values: CDR1 MNHEY, CDR2 SVGAGI. The CDR3 runs 13 residues.